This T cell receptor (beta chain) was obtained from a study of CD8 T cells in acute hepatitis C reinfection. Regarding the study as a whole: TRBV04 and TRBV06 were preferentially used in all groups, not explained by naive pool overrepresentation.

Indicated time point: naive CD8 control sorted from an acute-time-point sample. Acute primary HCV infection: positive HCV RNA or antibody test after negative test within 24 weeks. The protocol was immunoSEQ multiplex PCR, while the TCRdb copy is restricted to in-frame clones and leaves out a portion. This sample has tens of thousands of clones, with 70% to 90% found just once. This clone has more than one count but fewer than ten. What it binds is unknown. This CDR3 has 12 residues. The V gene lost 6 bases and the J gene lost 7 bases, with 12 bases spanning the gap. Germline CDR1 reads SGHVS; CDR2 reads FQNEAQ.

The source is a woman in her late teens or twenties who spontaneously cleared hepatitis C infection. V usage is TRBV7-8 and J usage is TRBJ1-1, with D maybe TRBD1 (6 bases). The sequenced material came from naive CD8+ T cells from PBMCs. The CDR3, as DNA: TGTGCCAGCAGAGTACAGGGTAATGAAGCTTTCTTT. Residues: CASRVQGNEAFF.